Sequencing of this T cell receptor (beta chain) was carried out in a study of T cell changes during pregnancy in multiple sclerosis. Measured with immunoSEQ multiplex PCR; TCRdb has only the in-frame clones, and not every one. The sample carries just over 55,000 clones, 80% to 95% recorded once. CDR1 LNHDA and CDR2 SQIVND come from the germline V gene (reference sequence). The CDR3 runs to 17 residues. With 1 base removed from V and 7 bases from J, the gap between germline ends came to 20 bases. The origin of this receptor is a female donor in good health, enrolled as a control in a pregnancy study. This sample comprised peripheral blood, obtained after pregnancy. This chain joins TRBV19 and TRBJ2-1; a weak D match, TRBD2 (7 bases). CDR3 region: CASSIVWSIGGGNEQFF. DNA for the CDR3: TGTGCCAGTAGTATAGTCTGGTCGATAGGGGGGGGGAATGAGCAGTTCTTC.